This T cell receptor beta chain was documented in a study of STAT5B mutations in CD4+ large granular lymphocyte leukemia. The survey-level immunoSEQ assay was used. Using immunoSEQ multiplex PCR, the repertoire was profiled, and TCRdb retains in-frame clones only, with some absent. The sample shows around 31,000 clones, roughly 72% of them seen only once. Whole-study results and caveats: About 25% of private leukemic clonotypes occurred rarely in other patients' non-leukemic repertoires. Top patient clones used TRBV06 genes more often: 8/27 versus 2/35 in controls.

V shed 4 bases, J shed 2 bases, and the junction held 2 bases outside the gene matches. The germline CDR1 and CDR2 sequences are SGDLS and YYNGEE. The CDR3 loop spans 15 amino acids. A note on this clone: Its antigen is unknown.

Material: CD4+ T cells from blood buffy coats. This chain connects TRBV9 to TRBJ2-1, with 11 nucleotides matching TRBD2. The sequence was obtained from a human donor in good health. The CDR3 DNA reads as TGTGCCAGCAGCCCGACTAGCGGGGCCTACAATGAGCAGTTCTTC. It specifies CASSPTSGAYNEQFF.